This T cell receptor beta chain was found in a study of T cell repertoires in cytomegalovirus infection. Across the whole study: CMV infection together with matching HLA type was indicated by public TCR beta signatures.

The CDR3 covers 17 residues. J lost 3 bases, V lost 4 bases, and 10 bases had no gene match. Comments on this clonotype: The antigen remains undetermined.

MiXCR was run by TCRdb on the reads, yielding one entry per CDR3 protein. The sample consists of over 100,000 distinct CDR3 sequences, 25% to 35% of them appearing once. This TCR came from a human donor in good health (CMV status not recorded). Some clones in this sample may be carry-over from other donors' samples. Sequenced material: CD8+ T cells from cultured PBMCs, taken from culture after CMV antigen stimulation. The genes are TRBV12-3 or TRBV12-4 and TRBJ2-2; 8 bases are a match to TRBD1. The DNA for the CDR3 is TGTGCCAGCAGTTCTCCTTTACAGGGGGGAGACACCGGGGAGCTGTTTTTT. This codes for CASSSPLQGGDTGELFF.